These 20 T cell receptor beta chains came from one sample sequenced in a study of T cells in Graves' hyperthyroidism and ophthalmopathy. Amplification yielded TCR beta CDR3 regions, with RNA transcripts as the source. HTBI primers were used for first-round RT-PCR of the TCR CDR3. TCRdb re-derived calls from the multiplex PCR reads in MiXCR, one entry per CDR3 protein. This table holds fewer than 650,000 distinct CDR3 sequences, more than 11% found once. Input material: blood. Receptors were obtained from a young woman with Graves' hyperthyroidism that later progressed to Graves' ophthalmopathy.

The chain has TRBV3-1 and TRBJ2-1, with D perhaps matching TRBD1 or TRBD2 (5 bases each). The CDR3 has 16 residues. Germline V lookup: CDR1 LGHDT, CDR2 YNNKEL (reference sequence). Deletions cut 4 bases from V and 0 bases from J, with 13 bases between. CDR3 protein: CASSRGTRTSYNEQFF. CDR3 in DNA: TGTGCCAGCAGCCGAGGGACCAGGACCTCCTACAATGAGCAGTTCTTC.

This clonotype showed up many times. V usage is TRBV3-1 and J usage is TRBJ2-5; D may be TRBD1 or TRBD2 (5 bases each). Trimming cost V 0 bases and J 7 bases, with 12 bases left between them. Germline CDR1 LGHDT, CDR2 YNNKEL (reference sequence). The CDR3 runs 14 residues. CDR3 protein: CASSQDTRAGTQYF. CDR3 bases: TGTGCCAGCAGCCAAGATACCAGGGCGGGGACCCAGTACTTC.

At least ten counts were recorded for this clonotype. The V and J genes are TRBV3-1 and TRBJ2-1; 12 bases align to TRBD2. The CDR3 spans 19 residues. Germline V lookup: CDR1 LGHDT, CDR2 YNNKEL (reference sequence). The J segment lost 9 bases and the V segment lost 1 base, leaving 16 bases of the junction unmatched. The CDR3: CASSQVSPSRTSGKGEQFF. The CDR3 DNA sequence: TGTGCCAGCAGCCAAGTTTCCCCCTCAAGGACTAGCGGGAAAGGTGAGCAGTTCTTC.

This clonotype was detected only once. A single base separates this from a much larger clone, so it may be a read error. The chain carries TRBV6-2 or TRBV6-3 and TRBJ1-2, with a tentative D call TRBD1 (5 bases). There are 14 residues in the CDR3. Germline V gives CDR1 MNHEY, CDR2 SVGEGT. In DNA form, the CDR3 reads TGTGCCAGCAGTTTGGGGGGTTATAGCCACGGCTGCACCTTC. As protein: CASSLGGYSHGCTF.

This clonotype was observed a few times. The junction departs from the called germline gene at one end, perhaps through a read error. V and J are TRBV10-3 and TRBJ2-5; D could derive from TRBD1 or TRBD2 (5 bases each). The CDR3 contains 10 residues. Germline V CDR1 and CDR2: ENHRY, SYGVKD. The CDR3 loop reads CATGSGTVDF. The DNA for the CDR3 is TGTGCCACAGGATCCGGGACGGTCGACTTC.

This clonotype was seen at least ten times. The CDR3 DNA follows: TGCAGTGCTAGAAGTCCGGGGCCGGAAGCTTTCTTT. This encodes CSARSPGPEAFF. The genes are TRBV20-1 and TRBJ1-1; tentatively, D is TRBD1 (5 bases). V gave up 2 bases and J gave up 8 bases, with 12 bases separating them. The CDR3 covers 12 residues. CDR1 and CDR2 from the germline V gene are DFQATT and SNEGSKA (reference sequence).

The table lists this clonotype with many counts. The genes are TRBV5-1 and TRBJ2-7; TRBD2 agrees at 8 bases. CDR1 and CDR2 from the germline V gene are SGHRS and YFSETQ. The CDR3 sequence is 14 residues long. Trimming removed 4 bases from V and 6 bases from J; junction bases left unmatched: 9. CDR3 residues: CASSIEGLVGEQYF. CDR3 bases: TGCGCCAGCAGCATAGAGGGACTAGTTGGCGAGCAGTACTTC.

J is TRBJ2-3 and V is TRBV10-3; D might be TRBD1 (5 bases). Trimming took 3 bases from V and 4 from J, leaving 14 bases between them. Germline V gives CDR1 ENHRY, CDR2 SYGVKD. This CDR3 has 15 amino acids. CDR3 DNA sequence: TGTGCCATCAGTGAAGGGCAGGGTGGAGCAGATACGCAGTATTTT. Translating it yields CAISEGQGGADTQYF.

The chain uses TRBV25-1 and TRBJ1-2; no clear D. V was clipped by 4 bases and J by 7 bases, with 10 bases between them. This CDR3 region has 12 residues. Germline loops: CDR1 MGHDK, CDR2 SYGVNS. CDR3 coding DNA: TGTGCCAGCAGTGCCCCCGGGGTTGGCTACACCTTC. Translating gives CASSAPGVGYTF.

This clonotype has at least ten counts. The chain has TRBV20-1 and TRBJ2-3, with TRBD2 matching 9 bases. V gave up 2 bases and J gave up 0 bases; unmatched junction bases: 3. The CDR3 sequence is 15 residues long. The germline V gene has CDR1 DFQATT and CDR2 SNEGSKA (reference sequence). The CDR3 nucleotides are TGCAGTGCTAGATCAGCGGGAGGTAGCACAGATACGCAGTATTTT. Encoded protein: CSARSAGGSTDTQYF.

This clonotype has a count of ten or more. The V and J genes are TRBV11-3 and TRBJ2-7, with 9 bases that match TRBD1. Germline-derived CDR1 and CDR2 are SGHNT and YENEEA. The CDR3 runs to 13 residues. The J segment lost 6 bases and the V segment lost 8 bases, leaving 8 bases of the junction unmatched. The CDR3 is CASVRDRDFEQYF. The CDR3 bases are TGTGCCAGCGTCCGGGACAGGGACTTCGAGCAGTACTTC.

This clonotype was seen ten or more times. This chain links TRBV9 with TRBJ2-7, with 9 positions matching TRBD2. V was pared by 0 bases and J by 6 bases, with 13 bases of the junction left unmatched. The CDR3 sequence is 17 residues long. Germline V gene lookup returns CDR1 SGDLS and CDR2 YYNGEE. The CDR3 nucleotides are TGTGCCAGCAGCGTAGGCGGCGGGTTTAGCGGGAGTGGCGAGCAGTACTTC. The encoded protein is CASSVGGGFSGSGEQYF.

The rearrangement uses TRBV14 and TRBJ2-3; no definite D call. Germline V lookup: CDR1 SGHDN, CDR2 FVKESK. Trimming stripped 0 bases from V and 9 bases from J, with 25 bases between. This CDR3 comprises 18 residues. The DNA for the CDR3 is TGTGCCAGCAGCCAAGACCCGTTTCCCCCACCCCCGCGGTCGACGCAGTATTTT. Amino acids: CASSQDPFPPPPRSTQYF.

This clonotype was seen ten or more times. V is TRBV7-6 and J is TRBJ1-1; D remains ambiguous. CDR3 length: 13 amino acids. Germline V gives CDR1 SGHVS, CDR2 FNYEAQ. V was cut by 0 bases and J by 6 bases, with 8 bases left in between. The CDR3 DNA reads TGTGCCAGCAGCTTAGCGCAGGCTTCTGAAGCTTTCTTT. This gives the protein CASSLAQASEAFF.

The rearrangement links TRBV20-1 to TRBJ1-2; 9 bases fit TRBD1. CDR3 size: 16 residues. The germline CDR1 and CDR2 sequences are DFQATT and SNEGSKA (reference sequence). J lost 7 bases, V lost 6 bases, and 18 bases had no gene match. The CDR3 nucleotides read TGCAGTGCACCCGGACAGGACGTCGGACAGGGGCCTGGCTACACCTTC. Protein sequence: CSAPGQDVGQGPGYTF.

This clonotype was found many times. The V and J genes are TRBV11-3 and TRBJ2-5, with D unclear. The CDR3 has 15 amino acids. Germline assignment: CDR1 SGHNT and CDR2 YENEEA. Trimming took off 1 base at V and 2 bases at J, with 11 bases between the two ends. The CDR3 DNA reads as TGTGCCAGCAGCTTAGTGTACGGTGGACAAGAGACCCAGTACTTC. The encoded protein is CASSLVYGGQETQYF.

This clonotype has just a few counts. The rearrangement links TRBV19 to TRBJ1-2; a possible D gene is TRBD1 (6 bases). Germline CDR1 reads LNHDA; CDR2 reads SQIVND (reference sequence). The CDR3 runs 14 residues. V lost 5 bases, J lost 5 bases, and 15 bases lay in between. CDR3 sequence (DNA): TGTGCCAGTAGTTGGTCAGGGGATCCTTATGGCTACACCTTC. Its translation is CASSWSGDPYGYTF.

This clonotype appeared many times. The chain has TRBV12-5 and TRBJ2-1; D call uncertain. This CDR3 region has 14 residues. V was cut by 10 bases and J by 9 bases, with 22 bases left in between. Germline V gene sequence: CDR1 LGHNT, CDR2 FRNRAP. The CDR3 DNA follows: TGTGCTACCTCCCCTCGGGCTAGAGAGTCTGAGCAGTTCTTC. Encoded protein: CATSPRARESEQFF.

This clonotype has at least ten counts. This chain links TRBV6-1 with TRBJ1-4, with 7 bases matching TRBD1. The CDR3 covers 19 residues. J gave up 0 bases and V 7 bases, and 17 bases lay outside the gene matches. CDR1 MNHNS and CDR2 SASEGT come from the germline V gene. The DNA for the CDR3 is TGTGCCAGCACTCCGAATTTGGGACAGCACTCCTCAACTAATGAAAAACTGTTTTTT. Translated, it gives CASTPNLGQHSSTNEKLFF.

This clonotype was seen only once. The chain uses TRBV19 and TRBJ2-7; TRBD2 aligns across 7 bases. Germline V lookup: CDR1 LNHDA, CDR2 SQIVND (reference sequence). The length of the CDR3 is 14 residues. V lost 5 bases and J lost 3; bases outside the gene matches: 7. DNA of the CDR3: TGTGCCAGTAGTTATAGCGGGCCACTCTACGAGCAGTACTTC. It translates to CASSYSGPLYEQYF.